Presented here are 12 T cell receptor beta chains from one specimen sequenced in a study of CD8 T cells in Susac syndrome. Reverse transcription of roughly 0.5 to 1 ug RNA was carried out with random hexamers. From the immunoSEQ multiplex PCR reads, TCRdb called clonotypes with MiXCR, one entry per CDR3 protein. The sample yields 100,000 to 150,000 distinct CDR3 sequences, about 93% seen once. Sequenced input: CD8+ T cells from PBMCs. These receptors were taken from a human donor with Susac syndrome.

The CDR3 spells CSARDLRGTYEQYF. The CDR3 DNA follows: TGCAGTGCTAGAGATTTACGGGGTACCTACGAGCAGTACTTC. This chain uses TRBV20-1 with TRBJ2-7; tentative D call: TRBD2 (5 bases). The CDR3 is 14 residues long. Per germline, CDR1 DFQATT and CDR2 SNEGSKA (reference sequence). V was cut by 0 bases and J by 2 bases, with 11 bases left in between.

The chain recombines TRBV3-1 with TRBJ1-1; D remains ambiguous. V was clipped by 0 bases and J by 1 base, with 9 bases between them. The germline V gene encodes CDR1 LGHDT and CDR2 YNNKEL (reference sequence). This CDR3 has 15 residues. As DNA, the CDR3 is TGTGCCAGCAGCCAAGACCTGGGCCCGAACACTGAAGCTTTCTTT. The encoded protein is CASSQDLGPNTEAFF.

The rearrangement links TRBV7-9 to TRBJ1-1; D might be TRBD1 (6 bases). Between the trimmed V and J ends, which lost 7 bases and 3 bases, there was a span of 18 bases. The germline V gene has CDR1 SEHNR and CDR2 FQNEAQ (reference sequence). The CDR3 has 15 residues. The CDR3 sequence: CASTALGGRDTEAFF. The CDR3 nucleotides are TGTGCCAGCACCGCGCTTGGGGGCAGGGACACTGAAGCTTTCTTT.

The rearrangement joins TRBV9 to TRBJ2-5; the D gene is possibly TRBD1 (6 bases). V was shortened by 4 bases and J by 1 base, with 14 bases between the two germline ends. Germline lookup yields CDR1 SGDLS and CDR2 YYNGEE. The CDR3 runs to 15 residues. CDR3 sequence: CASSMETGPQETQYF. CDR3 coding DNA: TGTGCCAGCAGCATGGAAACAGGGCCCCAAGAGACCCAGTACTTC.

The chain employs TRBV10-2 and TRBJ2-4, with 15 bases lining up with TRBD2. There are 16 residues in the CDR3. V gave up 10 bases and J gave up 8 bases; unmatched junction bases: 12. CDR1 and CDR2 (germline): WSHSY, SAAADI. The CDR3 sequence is CATGTGTSGGTDIQYF. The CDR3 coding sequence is TGCGCCACGGGGACAGGGACTAGCGGGGGGACTGACATTCAGTACTTC.

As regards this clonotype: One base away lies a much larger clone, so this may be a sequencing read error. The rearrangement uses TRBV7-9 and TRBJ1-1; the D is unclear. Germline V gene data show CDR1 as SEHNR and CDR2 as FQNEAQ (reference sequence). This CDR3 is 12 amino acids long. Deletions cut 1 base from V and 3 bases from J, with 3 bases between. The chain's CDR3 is CASSLGYTEAFF. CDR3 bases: TGTGCCAGCAGCTTAGGGTACACTGAAGCTTTCTTT.

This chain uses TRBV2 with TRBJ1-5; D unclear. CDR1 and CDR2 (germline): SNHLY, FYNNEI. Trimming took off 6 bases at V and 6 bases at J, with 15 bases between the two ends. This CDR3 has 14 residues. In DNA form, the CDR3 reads TGTGCCAGCAGCCCGGGGTTTGGCGTTCAGCCCCAGCATTTT. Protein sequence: CASSPGFGVQPQHF.

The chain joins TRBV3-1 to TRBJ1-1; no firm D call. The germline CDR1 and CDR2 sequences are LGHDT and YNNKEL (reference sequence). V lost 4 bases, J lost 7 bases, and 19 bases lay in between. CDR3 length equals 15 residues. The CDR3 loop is CASSPPGPLWGEAFF. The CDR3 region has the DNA TGTGCCAGCAGCCCACCCGGACCGCTGTGGGGTGAAGCTTTCTTT.

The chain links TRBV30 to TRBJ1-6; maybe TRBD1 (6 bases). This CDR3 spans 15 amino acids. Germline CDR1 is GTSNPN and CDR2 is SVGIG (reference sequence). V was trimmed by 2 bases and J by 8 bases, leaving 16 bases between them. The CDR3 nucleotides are TGTGCCTGGAGTCCAGACAGGTCCGACTATTCACCCCTCCACTTT. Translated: CAWSPDRSDYSPLHF.

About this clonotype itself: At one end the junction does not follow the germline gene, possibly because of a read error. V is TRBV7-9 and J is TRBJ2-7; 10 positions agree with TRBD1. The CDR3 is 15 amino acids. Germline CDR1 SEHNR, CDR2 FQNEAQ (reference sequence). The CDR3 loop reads CASTLLGTGESEQYF. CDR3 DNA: TGTGCCAGCACCTTACTCGGGACAGGGGAGAGCGAGCAGTACTTC.

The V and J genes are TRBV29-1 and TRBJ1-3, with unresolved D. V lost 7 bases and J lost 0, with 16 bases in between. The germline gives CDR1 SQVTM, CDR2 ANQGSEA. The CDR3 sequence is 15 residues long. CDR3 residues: CSAAVVGSSGNTIYF. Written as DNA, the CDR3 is TGCAGCGCGGCAGTGGTGGGCAGCTCTGGAAACACCATATATTTT.

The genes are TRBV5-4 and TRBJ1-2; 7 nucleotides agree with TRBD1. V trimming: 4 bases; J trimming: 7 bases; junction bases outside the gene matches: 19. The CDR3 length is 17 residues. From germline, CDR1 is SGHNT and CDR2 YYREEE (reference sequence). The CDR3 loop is CASSIPQGRAFSGGYTF. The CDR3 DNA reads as TGTGCCAGCAGCATCCCACAGGGGCGCGCTTTTTCGGGTGGCTACACCTTC.